Below are 27 T cell receptor beta chains sequenced from a single sample in a study of blood T cell repertoires in COVID-19. Generated by immunoSEQ multiplex PCR, the TCRdb table keeps only in-frame clones and is missing some. The sample includes some 150,000 clones, 88% of them seen just once. The specimen sequenced was peripheral blood. The receptors were gathered from a human donor in a cohort sampled during active COVID-19.

The rearrangement joins TRBV2 to TRBJ1-2; D not resolved. The V and J ends lost 5 bases and 8 bases respectively, with 15 bases between them. This CDR3 has 13 residues. Germline V lookup: CDR1 SNHLY, CDR2 FYNNEI. The CDR3 sequence: CASSTGIGHGYTF. CDR3 nucleotide sequence: TGTGCCAGCAGTACGGGGATAGGCCACGGCTACACCTTC.

V is TRBV4-3 and J is TRBJ1-2, with D unresolved. V was trimmed by 0 bases and J by 3 bases, leaving 5 bases between them. Germline CDR1 and CDR2: LGHNA and YSLEER. The CDR3 is 13 amino acids. The CDR3 region is CASSQDRDYGYTF. CDR3 bases: TGCGCCAGCAGCCAAGATAGAGACTATGGCTACACCTTC.

The genes are TRBV6-5 and TRBJ1-5, with a weak D call TRBD1 (6 bases). The CDR3 contains 13 residues. The germline CDR1 and CDR2 sequences are MNHEY and SVGAGI. The germline V and J ends were trimmed by 6 bases and 7 bases, with 13 bases remaining between them. This chain's CDR3 is CASRRGRGQPQHF. In DNA form, the CDR3 reads TGTGCCAGCAGACGGGGTAGGGGGCAGCCCCAGCATTTT.

The chain joins TRBV10-3 to TRBJ2-1; weak D call: TRBD2 (6 bases). In germline, CDR1 is ENHRY, CDR2 SYGVKD. The V end was cut by 3 bases, the J end by 4 bases, with 13 bases between. The CDR3 has 15 residues. The CDR3 loop reads CAISDTGRNYNEQFF. In DNA, the CDR3 is TGTGCCATCAGTGATACCGGGAGAAATTACAATGAGCAGTTCTTC.

V and J are TRBV7-9 and TRBJ2-2; no definite D call. Trimming removed 5 bases at V and 6 bases at J, with 7 bases between. Germline V gives CDR1 SEHNR, CDR2 FQNEAQ (reference sequence). The CDR3 consists of 12 residues. In DNA, the CDR3 is TGTGCCAGCAGCGAAGCGCCCGGGGAGCTGTTTTTT. Its protein product is CASSEAPGELFF.

The genes are TRBV24-1 and TRBJ2-2, with a tentative D call TRBD2 (6 bases). The CDR3 has 15 residues. CDR1 is KGHDR, CDR2 SFDVKD, per germline. Trimming shortened V by 3 bases and J by 5 bases, and 12 bases separated the two germline ends. The CDR3 DNA sequence: TGTGCCACCAGTGATGAAGCGGGTAGGACCGGGGAGCTGTTTTTT. This codes for CATSDEAGRTGELFF.

J is TRBJ1-6 and V is TRBV4-3; unclear D gene. The CDR3 totals 14 residues. Trimming removed 1 base at V and 7 bases at J, with 8 bases between. CDR1 and CDR2 (germline): LGHNA, YSLEER. CDR3 sequence: CASSQVLSNSPLHF. DNA for the CDR3: TGCGCCAGCAGCCAAGTCTTGAGCAATTCACCCCTCCACTTT.

V gene TRBV6-6 combines with J gene TRBJ1-5; no firm D call. Germline CDR1 is MNHNY and CDR2 is SVGAGI (reference sequence). V gave up 6 bases and J gave up 4 bases, with 13 bases separating them. The CDR3 extends over 14 amino acids. CDR3 residues: CASSLHGQNQPQHF. In DNA form, the CDR3 reads TGTGCCAGCAGCCTACATGGGCAAAATCAGCCCCAGCATTTT.

This chain joins TRBV29-1 and TRBJ2-1; 8 positions agree with TRBD1. The CDR3 totals 14 residues. CDR1 and CDR2 (germline): SQVTM, ANQGSEA. Trimming at V came to 8 bases and at J to 6 bases, leaving 12 bases not matched to a gene. The CDR3 reads CSLVVQGASNEQFF. The CDR3 DNA reads TGCAGCCTAGTGGTCCAGGGGGCTAGCAATGAGCAGTTCTTC.

The CDR3 here is CAWGPNPGTGGHQPQHF. The CDR3 region has the DNA TGTGCCTGGGGCCCAAACCCCGGGACAGGGGGCCATCAGCCCCAGCATTTT. This rearrangement joins TRBV30 to TRBJ1-5, with TRBD1 matching over 12 bases. The CDR3 totals 17 residues. Germline V gene data show CDR1 as GTSNPN and CDR2 as SVGIG (reference sequence). V shed 5 bases, J shed 5 bases, and the junction held 13 bases outside the gene matches.

This chain uses TRBV28 with TRBJ1-4, with D tentatively TRBD1 (6 bases). Trimming shortened V by 5 bases and J by 5 bases, and 15 bases separated the two germline ends. The CDR3 contains 15 residues. Looked up from germline, CDR1 is MDHEN and CDR2 is SYDVKM. The CDR3 sequence is CASSPRTVRNEKLFF. DNA for the CDR3: TGTGCCAGCAGTCCGCGGACAGTGCGAAATGAAAAACTGTTTTTT.

The chain couples TRBV7-2 to TRBJ1-2, with a possible D match to TRBD1 (5 bases). The CDR3 contains 14 residues. Germline values: CDR1 SGHTA, CDR2 FQGNSA. The ends were cut back, 5 bases at V and 7 bases at J, with 17 bases in the middle. The CDR3 DNA reads as TGTGCCAGCAGCCCCGACAGTAGAGTGGCTGGCTACACCTTC. This translates into CASSPDSRVAGYTF.

The chain recombines TRBV4-3 with TRBJ2-2; 9 nucleotides line up with TRBD1. The CDR3 contains 15 residues. Germline V gene lookup returns CDR1 LGHNA and CDR2 YSLEER. The V segment lost 3 bases and the J segment 3 bases; nucleotides outside the gene matches: 2. CDR3 nucleotides: TGCGCCAGCAGCCACCGACAGGGGGACACCGGGGAGCTGTTTTTT. Translated: CASSHRQGDTGELFF.

The rearrangement links TRBV15 to TRBJ2-3, with TRBD1 matching 8 bases. The J segment lost 3 bases and the V segment lost 0 bases, leaving 2 bases of the junction unmatched. Germline V gene lookup returns CDR1 LNHNV and CDR2 YYDKDF (reference sequence). The CDR3 spans 15 residues. The CDR3 nucleotides are TGTGCCACCAGCAGAGACAGGGGGCGGACAGATACGCAGTATTTT. Its protein product is CATSRDRGRTDTQYF.

This chain joins TRBV19 and TRBJ2-3, with 13 bases fitting TRBD2. This CDR3 comprises 17 residues. V trimming: 4 bases; J trimming: 4 bases; junction bases outside the gene matches: 8. The germline gives CDR1 LNHDA, CDR2 SQIVND (reference sequence). The CDR3 nucleotides are TGTGCCAGTAGTACCATACTAGCGGGGGGGCCATCAGATACGCAGTATTTT. Protein sequence: CASSTILAGGPSDTQYF.

The rearrangement links TRBV19 to TRBJ1-5, with D possibly being TRBD1 (5 bases). Germline V lookup: CDR1 LNHDA, CDR2 SQIVND (reference sequence). The CDR3 extends over 15 amino acids. V lost 3 bases and J lost 7, with 16 bases in between. Here the CDR3 reads CASSMTQVKGQPQHF. Here the CDR3 DNA reads TGTGCCAGTAGTATGACACAGGTTAAGGGACAGCCCCAGCATTTT.

This chain links TRBV3-1 (or the pseudogene TRBV3-2) with TRBJ1-6, with D possibly being TRBD1 (5 bases). V shed 7 bases and J shed 5 bases, with 21 bases lying between them. From germline, CDR1 is LGHDT and CDR2 YNNKEL (reference sequence). This CDR3 has 17 amino acids. The CDR3 coding sequence is TGTGCCAGCACTCCCGCCTGGGGGGGATTAAATAATTCACCCCTCCACTTT. Its protein is CASTPAWGGLNNSPLHF.

This sequence joins TRBV6-5 and TRBJ2-3; 11 bases map to TRBD2. The length of the CDR3 is 15 residues. V was pared by 4 bases and J by 4 bases, with 4 bases of the junction left unmatched. The germline V gene encodes CDR1 MNHEY and CDR2 SVGAGI. As DNA, the CDR3 is TGTGCCAGCAGTTTACTAGCGGGAGTCCCAGATACGCAGTATTTT. This gives the protein CASSLLAGVPDTQYF.

The genes are TRBV6-6 and TRBJ1-5, with D possibly being TRBD1 (5 bases). Between the trimmed V and J ends, which lost 6 bases and 5 bases, there was a span of 14 bases. Germline V CDR1 and CDR2: MNHNY, SVGAGI (reference sequence). The CDR3 runs to 14 residues. The CDR3 spells CASRPDTIYQPQHF. The DNA of the CDR3 is TGTGCCAGCAGGCCGGACACTATTTATCAGCCCCAGCATTTT.

The chain links TRBV21-1 to TRBJ2-2; the tabulated D call, TRBD1, remains unverified against the DNA. TRBV21-1 is flagged as a pseudogene. The CDR3 is made up of 17 amino acids. The CDR3 loop is CASSKVGNRAPPGELFF. The CDR3 DNA reads as TGTGCCAGCAGCAAAGTCGGAAACAGGGCACCCCCCGGGGAGCTGTTTTTT.

The chain carries TRBV19 and TRBJ1-2; TRBD1 matches at 7 bases. CDR3 length equals 15 residues. Germline V gene sequence: CDR1 LNHDA, CDR2 SQIVND (reference sequence). Trimming cost V 5 bases and J 5 bases; bases outside gene matches: 11. As DNA, the CDR3 is TGTGCCAGTAGTCCACCGGGACAGCGTCTATATGGCTACACCTTC. This codes for CASSPPGQRLYGYTF. The variable domain in full, completed from reference TRBV19 and TRBJ1-2, reads DGGITQSPKYLFRKEGQNVTLSCEQNLNHDAMYWYRQDPGQGLRLIYYSQIVNDFQKGDIAEGYSVSREKKESFPLTVTSAQKNPTAFYLCASSPPGQRLYGYTFGSGTRLTVV.

The count of this clone is one. The chain links TRBV7-9 to TRBJ1-5, with a tentative D call TRBD1 (6 bases). CDR3 length equals 19 residues. Deletions cut 1 base from V and 0 bases from J, with 19 bases between. CDR1 is SEHNR, CDR2 FQNEAQ, per germline (reference sequence). The CDR3 DNA reads as TGTGCCAGCAGCTTAGACATCGGGACAAGCGGACTTAGCAATCAGCCCCAGCATTTT. The encoded protein is CASSLDIGTSGLSNQPQHF.

This clone was counted between two and nine times. This chain links TRBV30 with TRBJ2-5, with 10 bases lining up with TRBD1. Germline V lookup: CDR1 GTSNPN, CDR2 SVGIG (reference sequence). V shed 5 bases, J shed 5 bases, and the junction held 8 bases outside the gene matches. The CDR3 totals 14 residues. The CDR3, as DNA: TGTGCCTGGGATCCGGGACAGGGGTGGGAGACCCAGTACTTC. This encodes CAWDPGQGWETQYF.

The chain recombines TRBV30 with TRBJ1-1; TRBD1 matches 8 bases. J lost 7 bases, V lost 3 bases, and 13 bases had no gene match. CDR1 is GTSNPN, CDR2 SVGIG, per germline (reference sequence). The CDR3 runs 15 residues. The CDR3: CAWRLRTGRIGEAFF. The CDR3 DNA follows: TGTGCCTGGAGGCTAAGGACAGGGAGGATCGGTGAAGCTTTCTTT.

The chain couples TRBV18 to TRBJ2-6; a possible D gene is TRBD2 (6 bases). V lost 4 bases and J lost 0, with 19 bases in between. This CDR3 has 19 amino acids. Germline assignment: CDR1 KGHSH and CDR2 LQKENI. The CDR3 sequence: CASSLTAPGVYSGANVLTF. CDR3 DNA: TGTGCCAGCTCACTCACGGCCCCGGGGGTTTACTCTGGGGCCAACGTCCTGACTTTC.

V is TRBV5-4 and J is TRBJ1-5, with TRBD1 matching over 7 bases. V shed 2 bases, J shed 4 bases, and the junction held 6 bases outside the gene matches. The CDR3 spans 15 residues. CDR1 and CDR2 (germline): SGHNT, YYREEE (reference sequence). CDR3 sequence: CASSLGGQNNQPQHF. CDR3 in DNA: TGTGCCAGCAGCTTAGGGGGACAGAATAATCAGCCCCAGCATTTT.

This chain joins TRBV7-2 and TRBJ2-3; D uncertain. CDR1 and CDR2 from the germline V gene are SGHTA and FQGNSA. The V end was cut by 5 bases, the J end by 4 bases, with 13 bases between. The CDR3 spans 14 residues. CDR3 amino acids: CASSPEPPPDTQYF. CDR3 bases: TGTGCCAGCAGCCCGGAGCCCCCCCCAGATACGCAGTATTTT.